What follows are 18 T cell receptor beta chains derived from one specimen sequenced in a study of breast tumors, draining lymph nodes, adjacent tissues. TCRdb processed the multiplex PCR reads anew with MiXCR; each CDR3 protein has one entry. The sample carries fewer than 200,000 distinct CDR3 sequences, 33% recorded once. The lymph nodes were axillary draining lymph nodes from breast cancer patients. The specimen sequenced was axillary lymph node tissue. The source is a female donor with breast cancer. Some clones in this sample may be carry-over from other donors' samples.

This clonotype was counted only a few times. The rearrangement uses TRBV6-5 and TRBJ2-5, with 9 bases identical to TRBD2. There are 17 residues in the CDR3. Germline CDR1 MNHEY, CDR2 SVGAGI. V lost 2 bases, J lost 1 base, and 8 bases stayed unmatched. In DNA form, the CDR3 reads TGTGCCAGCAGTTACACTGTGACTAGCGGATTCCAAGAGACCCAGTACTTC. As protein: CASSYTVTSGFQETQYF.

This clonotype was recorded at least ten times. The chain couples TRBV13 to TRBJ2-1, with TRBD2 matching over 7 bases. V was clipped by 9 bases and J by 3 bases; unmatched bases: 8. Germline V gene lookup returns CDR1 PRHDT and CDR2 FYEKMQ (reference sequence). The CDR3 contains 14 residues. The CDR3 sequence is CASLAGWSYNEQFF. The CDR3, as DNA: TGTGCCAGTTTAGCGGGTTGGAGCTACAATGAGCAGTTCTTC.

Comments on this clonotype: This clone may be a read error of a much larger clone one base away. The V gene is TRBV20-1, the J gene TRBJ1-5; D possibly corresponds to TRBD1 (6 bases). The CDR3 has 16 amino acids. The V gene lost 1 base and the J gene lost 3 bases, with 16 bases spanning the gap. Germline-derived CDR1 and CDR2 are DFQATT and SNEGSKA (reference sequence). The CDR3 DNA reads TGCAGTGCTAGAGGCGGGCAGGGGCTACCCAATCAGCCCCAGCATTTT. Translation: CSARGGQGLPNQPQHF.

The sample holds many counts of this clonotype. The CDR3 loop is CATSDRTGGAYNEQFF. DNA for the CDR3: TGTGCCACCAGTGACCGGACAGGGGGCGCCTACAATGAGCAGTTCTTC. V gene TRBV24-1 combines with J gene TRBJ2-1; 11 bases match TRBD1. V dropped 4 bases and J dropped 2; count of bases not matched to a gene: 3. The CDR3 extends over 16 amino acids. Looked up from germline, CDR1 is KGHDR and CDR2 is SFDVKD.

The J gene is TRBJ2-7, the V gene TRBV18; the match to TRBD2 covers 12 bases. The germline V gene encodes CDR1 KGHSH and CDR2 LQKENI. V was clipped by 4 bases and J by 2 bases; unmatched bases: 6. This CDR3 contains 16 residues. The CDR3 protein is CASSLLAGGPPYEQYF. In nucleotides, the CDR3 is TGTGCCAGCTCACTTCTAGCGGGAGGGCCTCCCTACGAGCAGTACTTC.

On this clonotype itself: It may be a read error: a sequence one base away is much more abundant. The chain employs TRBV12-3 or TRBV12-4 and TRBJ2-5; no firm D call. CDR3 length: 14 residues. V was shortened by 3 bases and J by 1 base, with 9 bases between the two germline ends. The CDR3 nucleotides read TGTGCCAGCAGTTTCTCCCCACCCCAAGAGACCCAGTACTTC. Amino acid sequence: CASSFSPPQETQYF.

This clonotype was seen a few times. This chain connects TRBV10-3 to TRBJ1-1, with D unclear. Per germline, CDR1 ENHRY and CDR2 SYGVKD. This CDR3 has 12 amino acids. The ends were cut back, 6 bases at V and 8 bases at J, with 13 bases in the middle. The CDR3 protein is CAIRRNDGEAFF. CDR3 DNA: TGTGCCATCAGGAGGAACGACGGGGAAGCTTTCTTT.

Comment on this clonotype: This could be a read error, since a much larger clone is one nucleotide away. The chain has TRBV18 and TRBJ2-5, with D unresolved. From germline, CDR1 is KGHSH and CDR2 LQKENI. The CDR3 is 12 amino acids. In nucleotides, the CDR3 is TGTGCCGGCTCGTATCGGCAAGAGACCCAGTACTTC. Translated: CAGSYRQETQYF. Filled out from reference TRBV18 and TRBJ2-5, the complete variable domain reads NAGVMQNPRHLVRRRGQEARLRCSPMKGHSHVYWYRQLPEEGLKFMVYLQKENIIDESGMPKERFSAEFPKEGPSILRIQQVVRGDSAAYFCAGSYRQETQYFGPGTRLLVL.

This clonotype was seen repeatedly, ten times or more. The V gene is TRBV7-9, the J gene TRBJ2-7, with a tentative D call TRBD1 (5 bases). Looked up from germline, CDR1 is SEHNR and CDR2 is FQNEAQ (reference sequence). The CDR3 is 16 amino acids. V lost 2 bases to trimming and J lost 0 bases, with 14 bases between them. The CDR3, as DNA: TGTGCCAGCAGCTTACCCGACAGCGAGAGCTCCTACGAGCAGTACTTC. It encodes CASSLPDSESSYEQYF.

J is TRBJ2-2 and V is TRBV12-3 or TRBV12-4; TRBD1 matches at 9 bases. The trim removed 6 bases at V and 1 base at J, leaving 6 bases unmatched. The CDR3 length is 16 residues. CDR3 sequence: CASRATGGGNTGELFF. The CDR3 coding sequence is TGTGCCAGCAGGGCCACAGGGGGCGGGAACACCGGGGAGCTGTTTTTT.

As to this clonotype: The junction shows a germline mismatch at one end, possibly a read error. V gene TRBV6-6 combines with J gene TRBJ2-7; 9 positions match TRBD1. The CDR3 contains 15 residues. The germline CDR1 and CDR2 sequences are MNHNY and SVGAGI (reference sequence). This CDR3 reads CASSHSYRGRDEQYF. The CDR3 DNA reads as TGTGCCAGCAGTCACTCTTACAGGGGGCGCGACGAGCAGTACTTC.

V usage is TRBV14 and J usage is TRBJ2-5, with 13 nucleotides matching TRBD2. J was trimmed by 5 bases and V by 0 bases; bases with no gene match: 6. Germline CDR1 reads SGHDN; CDR2 reads FVKESK. The CDR3 has 17 amino acids. This chain's CDR3 is CASSQDRGLAGLETQYF. For the CDR3, the DNA is TGTGCCAGCAGCCAAGACAGGGGACTAGCGGGACTGGAGACCCAGTACTTC.

This clonotype was observed at least ten times. A much larger clone differs by one base, so this may be a read error. The chain links TRBV20-1 to TRBJ2-7, with D perhaps being TRBD1 or TRBD2 (5 bases each). Germline-derived CDR1 and CDR2 are DFQATT and SNEGSKA (reference sequence). CDR3 length: 12 residues. The CDR3 bases are TGCGGTGCTAGTTGGGACGGCTACGAGCAGTACTTC. This sequence encodes CGASWDGYEQYF.

Ten or more counts support this clonotype. The J gene is TRBJ2-7, the V gene TRBV11-3, with D possibly matching TRBD1 (5 bases). CDR3 length equals 13 residues. Trimming took off 5 bases at V and 2 bases at J, with 10 bases between the two ends. Germline V gene sequence: CDR1 SGHNT, CDR2 YENEEA. The DNA for the CDR3 is TGTGCCAGCAGCCCAGGGTTTACCTACGAGCAGTACTTC. Translating gives CASSPGFTYEQYF.

This clonotype has a count of ten or more. The chain recombines TRBV12-3 or TRBV12-4 with TRBJ2-3; D gene ambiguous. CDR3 size: 13 residues. With 7 bases removed from V and 3 bases from J, the gap between germline ends came to 11 bases. CDR3 DNA sequence: TGTGCCAGCACATTCGGGTGGACAGATACGCAGTATTTT. It specifies CASTFGWTDTQYF.

This clonotype occurred a few times. The V and J genes are TRBV6-5 and TRBJ2-1, with 10 bases lining up with TRBD1. The length of the CDR3 is 16 residues. V shed 5 bases and J 6 bases; nucleotides not matched to a gene: 10. Germline CDR1 MNHEY, CDR2 SVGAGI. The CDR3 DNA follows: TGTGCCAGCAGTCACCGTATCGGGACAGGGGCCAATGAGCAGTTCTTC. Protein: CASSHRIGTGANEQFF.

The chain employs TRBV19 and TRBJ2-3; possibly TRBD1 or TRBD2 for D (6 bases each). Per germline, CDR1 LNHDA and CDR2 SQIVND (reference sequence). V was clipped by 4 bases and J by 2 bases, with 16 bases between them. The CDR3 extends over 16 amino acids. CDR3 sequence: CASSTGRGQYTDTQYF. In DNA, the CDR3 is TGTGCCAGTAGTACGGGACGGGGGCAGTACACAGATACGCAGTATTTT.

A word on this clonotype: With a much larger clone just one base away, this may be a read error. As the CDR3 is not closed by the conserved phenylalanine or tryptophan, this likely results from a read error. The rearrangement joins TRBV6-5 to TRBJ1-3; maybe TRBD1 (6 bases). CDR1 MNHEY and CDR2 SVGAGI come from the germline V gene. Trimming took off 4 bases at V and 0 bases at J, with 7 bases between the two ends. There are 14 residues in the CDR3. The CDR3 reads CASSWDTSGNTIYL. The CDR3 DNA reads as TGTGCCAGCAGTTGGGACACCTCTGGAAACACCATATATCTT.